These 31 T cell receptor beta chains share one sample of origin, sequenced in a study (dated by TCRdb to about 2016). Library preparation used RT-PCR. TCRdb lists the instrument as Illumina MiSeq. TCRdb redid the processing of the public reads, applying fastp at Q25 and MiXCR, and retained in-frame beta chains. CDR3 protein sequences are deduplicated, and each keeps its most common genes and DNA. This sample comprises more than 600,000 distinct CDR3 sequences, approximately 15% of them detected only once. Clones ranked in the top ten supply 3% to 4.5% of the sample. Sequencing was done on a sample of memory CD4+ T cells from blood. The receptors originated from a female donor in good health, serving as a healthy control.

This sequence joins TRBV20-1 and TRBJ2-5; perhaps TRBD2 as D (6 bases). The V and J ends lost 5 bases and 1 base respectively, with 11 bases between them. Germline CDR1 is DFQATT and CDR2 is SNEGSKA (reference sequence). The CDR3 loop spans 13 amino acids. The CDR3 sequence is CSAGAGGQETQYF. DNA for the CDR3: TGCAGTGCTGGAGCGGGCGGCCAAGAGACCCAGTACTTC.

This clonotype was seen many times. The J gene is TRBJ2-7, the V gene TRBV7-2; the match to TRBD2 covers 8 bases. Per germline, CDR1 SGHTA and CDR2 FQGNSA. The CDR3 consists of 16 residues. Trimming took 5 bases from V and 5 from J; bases not matched to a gene: 14. In nucleotides, the CDR3 is TGTGCCAGCAGCCCCCTTGCGGGGGGCCGTCTGAACGAGCAGTACTTC. This gives the protein CASSPLAGGRLNEQYF.

This clonotype was seen repeatedly, ten times or more. This chain joins TRBV20-1 and TRBJ2-5; TRBD1 matches 9 bases. The CDR3 loop spans 14 amino acids. The germline gives CDR1 DFQATT, CDR2 SNEGSKA (reference sequence). After removal of 5 bases from V and 3 bases from J, the junction contained 7 bases not matched to a gene. The CDR3 nucleotides read TGCAGTGCTCCCCGTTGGACAGGGGAAGAGACCCAGTACTTC. It yields the protein CSAPRWTGEETQYF.

There are a few counts of this clonotype. This may come from a read error, since a much larger clone is one base off. V and J are TRBV27 and TRBJ2-7; 7 positions agree with TRBD2. V shed 7 bases and J 4 bases; nucleotides not matched to a gene: 13. The CDR3 totals 15 residues. Germline CDR1 is MNHEY and CDR2 is SMNVEV (reference sequence). CDR3 residues: CASTGSSGGEYEQYF. Written as DNA, the CDR3 is TGTGCCAGCACTGGTTCTAGCGGAGGGGAGTACGAGCAGTACTTC.

About this clonotype: One junction end disagrees with the germline gene, perhaps due to a read error. V usage is TRBV29-1 and J usage is TRBJ2-3; TRBD2 aligns across 10 bases. Germline CDR1 and CDR2: SQVTM and ANQGSEA. The CDR3 is made up of 14 amino acids. The CDR3 DNA reads TGCAGCGCTTCTTCAGCGGGAGGGCCAGATGCGCAGTATTTT. It codes for CSASSAGGPDAQYF.

This clonotype was observed a few times. The chain joins TRBV20-1 to TRBJ1-1; D uncertain. The CDR3 loop spans 13 amino acids. From germline, CDR1 is DFQATT and CDR2 SNEGSKA (reference sequence). V was shortened by 6 bases and J by 4 bases, with 15 bases between the two germline ends. This CDR3 is CSAPLRPGTEAFF. For the CDR3, the DNA is TGCAGTGCACCACTGCGTCCTGGCACTGAAGCTTTCTTT.

The chain combines TRBV4-3 with TRBJ2-1; D is unresolved. The germline gives CDR1 LGHNA, CDR2 YSLEER. CDR3 length: 15 residues. The V gene lost 1 base and the J gene lost 3 bases, with 10 bases spanning the gap. The CDR3: CASSQGVGNYNEQFF. The CDR3 coding sequence is TGCGCCAGCAGCCAAGGGGTGGGGAACTACAATGAGCAGTTCTTC.

There are a few counts of this clonotype. This chain connects TRBV2 to TRBJ1-3; 9 nucleotides match TRBD1. Germline assignment: CDR1 SNHLY and CDR2 FYNNEI. This CDR3 has 15 residues. V lost 6 bases, J lost 3 bases, and 6 bases stayed unmatched. CDR3: CASSRTGDGGNTIYF. CDR3 in DNA: TGTGCCAGCAGCCGGACAGGGGATGGTGGAAACACCATATATTTT.

The rearrangement joins TRBV7-2 to TRBJ1-1; D is undetermined. V was pared by 5 bases and J by 4 bases, with 14 bases between. Germline assignment: CDR1 SGHTA and CDR2 FQGNSA. This CDR3 has 14 amino acids. The chain's CDR3 is CASSLPRAGTEAFF. As DNA, the CDR3 is TGTGCCAGCAGCCTACCAAGGGCAGGCACTGAAGCTTTCTTT.

This clonotype came up a few times. The gene calls are TRBV2 and TRBJ1-2, with D possibly TRBD1 on 6 matching bases. Germline CDR1 reads SNHLY; CDR2 reads FYNNEI. V was cut by 7 bases and J by 3 bases, with 18 bases left in between. The CDR3 is 15 amino acids. The chain's CDR3 is CASTERGDGHYGYTF. In DNA form, the CDR3 reads TGTGCCAGCACCGAAAGGGGGGACGGCCACTATGGCTACACCTTC.

The J gene is TRBJ2-3, the V gene TRBV20-1; TRBD2 might be the D (5 bases). V was pared by 0 bases and J by 0 bases, with 10 bases between. The CDR3 consists of 15 residues. Per the germline V gene, CDR1 is DFQATT and CDR2 is SNEGSKA (reference sequence). The CDR3 region is CSARDETGSTDTQYF. CDR3 coding DNA: TGCAGTGCTAGAGATGAGACGGGGAGCACAGATACGCAGTATTTT.

The chain combines TRBV20-1 with TRBJ1-4; 7 nucleotides match TRBD1. Germline V gene sequence: CDR1 DFQATT, CDR2 SNEGSKA (reference sequence). The V segment lost 5 bases and the J segment 7 bases; nucleotides outside the gene matches: 10. The CDR3 extends over 14 amino acids. CDR3 residues: CSALNRGGTEKLFF. The CDR3 DNA reads TGCAGTGCTCTTAACAGGGGTGGGACTGAAAAACTGTTTTTT.

This clonotype has a handful of counts. This rearrangement joins TRBV20-1 to TRBJ2-2, with 9 bases aligning to TRBD1. Germline-derived CDR1 and CDR2 are DFQATT and SNEGSKA (reference sequence). The length of the CDR3 is 13 residues. V gave up 6 bases and J gave up 5 bases; unmatched junction bases: 4. CDR3 sequence (DNA): TGCAGTGCCGGGGACAGGGAGACCGGGGAGCTGTTTTTT. This translates into CSAGDRETGELFF.

Only a few counts were recorded for this clonotype. This chain connects TRBV3-1 to TRBJ2-1; 8 bases are shared with TRBD2. Germline loops: CDR1 LGHDT, CDR2 YNNKEL (reference sequence). V trimming: 1 base; J trimming: 9 bases; junction bases outside the gene matches: 2. The CDR3 runs 13 residues. The CDR3 nucleotides are TGTGCCAGCAGCCAAGGGACTAGCAGTGAGCAGTTCTTC. Translating gives CASSQGTSSEQFF.

This clonotype occurred a few times. The chain couples TRBV6-2 or TRBV6-3 to TRBJ1-5; D possibly corresponds to TRBD1 (5 bases). Germline V gene data show CDR1 as MNHEY and CDR2 as SVGEGT. The ends were cut back, 6 bases at V and 9 bases at J, with 21 bases in the middle. The CDR3 contains 15 residues. The CDR3 sequence: CASRTIQGLRSPQHF. The CDR3 DNA reads as TGTGCCAGCAGGACGATCCAGGGCTTGAGGTCGCCCCAGCATTTT.

This clonotype was recorded at least ten times. The chain employs TRBV29-1 and TRBJ1-5, with D perhaps matching TRBD1 (6 bases). This CDR3 comprises 15 residues. V shed 0 bases and J shed 5 bases, with 14 bases lying between them. Germline CDR1 reads SQVTM; CDR2 reads ANQGSEA. The CDR3 DNA follows: TGCAGCGTTGAAGATAACAGGGCCAGCTATCAGCCCCAGCATTTT. Amino acid sequence: CSVEDNRASYQPQHF. Full variable domain (rest looked up from reference TRBV29-1 and TRBJ1-5): SAVISQKPSRDICQRGTSLTIQCQVDSQVTMMFWYRQQPGQSLTLIATANQGSEATYESGFVIDKFPISRPNLTFSTLTVSNMSPEDSSIYLCSVEDNRASYQPQHFGDGTRLSIL.

This clonotype was seen ten or more times. This rearrangement joins TRBV20-1 to TRBJ2-7; D may be TRBD2 (5 bases). The CDR3 loop spans 14 amino acids. The V and J ends lost 1 base and 0 bases respectively, with 10 bases between them. CDR1 DFQATT and CDR2 SNEGSKA come from the germline V gene (reference sequence). CDR3 nucleotide sequence: TGCAGTGCTAGAGGCGACGCGGGCTCCTACGAGCAGTACTTC. Protein: CSARGDAGSYEQYF.

This chain links TRBV7-8 with TRBJ2-1; D is perhaps TRBD2 (5 bases). The CDR3 loop spans 15 amino acids. Trimming left V 1 base short and J 4 bases short, with 11 bases between. Germline CDR1 SGHVS, CDR2 FQNEAQ. CDR3 in DNA: TGTGCCAGCAGCTTAGGTTTTAGCGTGTACAATGAGCAGTTCTTC. As protein: CASSLGFSVYNEQFF. The entire variable domain, with the rest obtained from reference TRBV7-8 and TRBJ2-1, is as follows: GAGVSQSPRYKVAKRGQDVALRCDPISGHVSLFWYQQALGQGPEFLTYFQNEAQLDKSGLPSDRFFAERPEGSVSTLKIQRTQQEDSAVYLCASSLGFSVYNEQFFGPGTRLTVL.

This clonotype was detected once. This sequence joins TRBV18 and TRBJ2-7; a weak D match, TRBD1 (6 bases). The CDR3 loop spans 15 amino acids. Trimming stripped 1 base from V and 6 bases from J, with 16 bases between. Looked up from germline, CDR1 is KGHSH and CDR2 is LQKENI. The CDR3 DNA reads TGTGCCAGCTCACCACAGTTGGACAGCCCTGCCGAGCAGTACTTC. The encoded protein is CASSPQLDSPAEQYF.

This clonotype came up a few times. The gene calls are TRBV5-6 and TRBJ2-3, with 7 positions matching TRBD2. Germline-derived CDR1 and CDR2 are SGHDT and YYEEEE. CDR3 length: 17 residues. V lost 1 base and J lost 0; bases outside the gene matches: 8. The chain's CDR3 is CASSLSLSGISTDTQYF. CDR3 in DNA: TGTGCCAGCAGCTTGAGCCTCAGCGGGATTAGCACAGATACGCAGTATTTT.

The chain uses TRBV28 and TRBJ1-2; 11 bases are a match to TRBD1. The CDR3 is 16 amino acids. Losses at the gene ends were 6 bases for V and 4 bases for J; bases not matched to a gene: 10. In germline, CDR1 is MDHEN, CDR2 SYDVKM. The CDR3 DNA sequence: TGTGCCAGCAGACCTATTCGGACAGGGGGCATCTATGGCTACACCTTC. Its translation: CASRPIRTGGIYGYTF.

J is TRBJ2-7 and V is TRBV6-2 or TRBV6-3; D gene uncertain. In germline, CDR1 is MNHEY, CDR2 SVGEGT. This CDR3 is 13 amino acids long. The ends were cut back, 5 bases at V and 5 bases at J, with 13 bases in the middle. CDR3 coding DNA: TGTGCCAGCAGTCAACCCCCCAAGGACGAGCAGTACTTC. Translating gives CASSQPPKDEQYF.

The rearrangement uses TRBV27 and TRBJ2-5; 13 nucleotides align to TRBD2. The V gene end was trimmed by 5 bases and the J gene end by 5 bases; junction bases not matched to a gene: 5. From germline, CDR1 is MNHEY and CDR2 SMNVEV (reference sequence). The CDR3 sequence is 15 residues long. CDR3 in DNA: TGTGCCAGCAGTAACGGACTAGCGGGAGTGGAGACCCAGTACTTC. Protein sequence: CASSNGLAGVETQYF.

The sample holds many counts of this clonotype. The chain recombines TRBV6-5 with TRBJ2-6, with TRBD2 as a possible D gene (5 bases). CDR3 size: 19 residues. The ends were cut back, 0 bases at V and 0 bases at J, with 15 bases in the middle. Germline V gives CDR1 MNHEY, CDR2 SVGAGI. The CDR3 region has the DNA TGTGCCAGCAGTTACTCGAATACCCCGGGATCCTCTGGGGCCAACGTCCTGACTTTC. Its protein product is CASSYSNTPGSSGANVLTF.

The chain employs TRBV7-2 and TRBJ1-2; 12 nucleotides agree with TRBD1. Per germline, CDR1 SGHTA and CDR2 FQGNSA. The CDR3 is 17 amino acids. After removal of 2 bases from V and 5 bases from J, the junction contained 9 bases not matched to a gene. CDR3 sequence reads: CASSLTPGQGARYGYTF. The CDR3 coding sequence is TGTGCCAGCAGCTTAACCCCGGGACAGGGGGCCCGTTATGGCTACACCTTC.

This clonotype was recorded many times. The chain has TRBV6-5 and TRBJ1-5; D gene ambiguous. CDR1 is MNHEY, CDR2 SVGAGI, per germline. This CDR3 comprises 15 residues. V was shortened by 0 bases and J by 1 base, with 7 bases between the two germline ends. The CDR3 DNA reads TGTGCCAGCAGTTACTCGTGGTCCAGCAATCAGCCCCAGCATTTT. It encodes CASSYSWSSNQPQHF.

The chain combines TRBV28 with TRBJ2-5, with TRBD1 matching over 8 bases. With 6 bases clipped from V and 9 bases from J, the junction kept 9 bases outside the gene matches. The CDR3 is 13 amino acids. CDR1 MDHEN and CDR2 SYDVKM come from the germline V gene. CDR3 in amino acids: CASSWGQAGAQYF. The CDR3 DNA reads as TGTGCCAGCAGCTGGGGACAGGCGGGCGCCCAGTACTTC.

The gene calls are TRBV5-5 and TRBJ2-1; D is possibly TRBD1 (6 bases). Germline V gives CDR1 SGHKS, CDR2 YYEKEE (reference sequence). Deletions cut 2 bases from V and 8 bases from J, with 17 bases between. The CDR3 spans 15 residues. The CDR3 region has the DNA TGTGCCAGCAGCTTTGATGGACAGAGGGTAGATGAGCAGTTCTTC. Translation gives CASSFDGQRVDEQFF.

This chain uses TRBV5-1 with TRBJ1-2; 7 bases are a match to TRBD1. CDR1 and CDR2 from the germline V gene are SGHRS and YFSETQ. This CDR3 is built from 14 residues. V shed 3 bases, J shed 5 bases, and the junction held 7 bases outside the gene matches. CDR3 bases: TGCGCCAGCAGCTCCGGGACAGTAGGATATGGCTACACCTTC. Protein sequence: CASSSGTVGYGYTF.

This rearrangement joins TRBV20-1 to TRBJ1-1, with 9 nucleotides matching TRBD1. The germline V gene encodes CDR1 DFQATT and CDR2 SNEGSKA (reference sequence). Losses at the gene ends were 2 bases for V and 5 bases for J; bases not matched to a gene: 9. The CDR3 has 15 residues. CDR3 region: CSARPGTGPWTEAFF. The CDR3 DNA is TGCAGTGCTAGACCGGGGACAGGGCCGTGGACTGAAGCTTTCTTT.

This clonotype was observed a few times. V gene TRBV9 combines with J gene TRBJ2-2; D is unclear. The V gene's germline CDR1 is SGDLS and CDR2 YYNGEE. The CDR3 length is 15 residues. The V end lost 1 base, the J end lost 6 bases, and 13 bases lay between the germline ends. CDR3 region: CASSVQDFQAGELFF. The CDR3 region has the DNA TGTGCCAGCAGCGTACAGGATTTCCAGGCCGGGGAGCTGTTTTTT. Drawing the rest from reference TRBV9 and TRBJ2-2, the complete variable domain is DSGVTQTPKHLITATGQRVTLRCSPRSGDLSVYWYQQSLDQGLQFLIQYYNGEERAKGNILERFSAQQFPDLHSELNLSSLELGDSALYFCASSVQDFQAGELFFGEGSRLTVL.